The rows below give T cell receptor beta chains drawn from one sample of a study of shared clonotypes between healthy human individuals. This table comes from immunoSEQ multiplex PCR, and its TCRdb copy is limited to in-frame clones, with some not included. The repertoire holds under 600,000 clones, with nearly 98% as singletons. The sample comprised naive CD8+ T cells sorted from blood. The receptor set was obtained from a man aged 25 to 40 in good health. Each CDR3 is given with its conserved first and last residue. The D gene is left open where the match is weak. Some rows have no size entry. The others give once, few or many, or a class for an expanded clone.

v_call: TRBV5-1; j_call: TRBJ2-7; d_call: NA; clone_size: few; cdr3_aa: CASSLGNAYSYEQYF; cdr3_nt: TGCGCCAGCAGCTTGGGGAACGCTTACTCCTACGAGCAGTACTTC
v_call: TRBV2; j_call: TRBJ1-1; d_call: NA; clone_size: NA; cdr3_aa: CASTGSRVEAFF; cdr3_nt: TGTGCCAGCACGGGCAGCCGGGTTGAAGCTTTCTTT
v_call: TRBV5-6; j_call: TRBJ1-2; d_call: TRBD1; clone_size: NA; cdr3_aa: CASSHHRGGDTF; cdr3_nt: TGTGCCAGCAGCCACCACAGGGGAGGCGACACCTTC
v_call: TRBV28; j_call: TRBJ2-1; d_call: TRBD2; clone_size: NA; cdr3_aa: CASSPLRGAYNEQFF; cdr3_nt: TGTGCCAGCAGCCCCCTGCGGGGGGCCTACAATGAGCAGTTCTTC
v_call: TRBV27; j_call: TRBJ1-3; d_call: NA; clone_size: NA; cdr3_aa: CAPGRISSGNTIYF; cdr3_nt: TGTGCCCCGGGCCGTATTAGCTCTGGAAACACCATATATTTT
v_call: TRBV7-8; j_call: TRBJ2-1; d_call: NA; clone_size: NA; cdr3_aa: CASSLGVNEQFF; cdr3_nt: TGTGCCAGCAGCTTAGGTGTAAATGAGCAGTTCTTC
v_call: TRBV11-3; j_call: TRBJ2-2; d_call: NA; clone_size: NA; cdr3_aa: CASSLGVSDTGELFF; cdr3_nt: TGTGCCAGCAGCTTAGGGGTTTCGGACACCGGGGAGCTGTTTTTT
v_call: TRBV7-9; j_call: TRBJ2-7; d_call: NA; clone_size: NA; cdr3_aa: CASSPDSTGYEQYF; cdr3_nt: TGTGCCAGCAGCCCGGACTCGACAGGTTACGAGCAGTACTTC
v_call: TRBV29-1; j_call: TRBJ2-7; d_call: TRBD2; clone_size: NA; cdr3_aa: CSVEDEGLAGGGAYEQYF; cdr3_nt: TGCAGCGTTGAAGATGAGGGACTAGCGGGAGGAGGAGCCTACGAGCAGTACTTC
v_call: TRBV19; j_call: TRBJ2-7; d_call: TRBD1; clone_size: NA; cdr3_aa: CASSMRDRGPYEQYF; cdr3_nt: TGTGCCAGTAGTATGCGGGACAGGGGGCCCTACGAGCAGTACTTC
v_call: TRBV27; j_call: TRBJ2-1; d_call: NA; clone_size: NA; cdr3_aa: CASSLGSNRNEQFF; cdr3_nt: TGTGCCAGCAGTTTGGGTAGTAATAGAAATGAGCAGTTCTTC
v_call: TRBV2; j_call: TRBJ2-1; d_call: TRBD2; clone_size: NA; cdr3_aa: CASSAGTSVPLPQQFF; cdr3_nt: TGTGCCAGCAGCGCCGGGACTAGCGTCCCTCTGCCTCAGCAGTTCTTC
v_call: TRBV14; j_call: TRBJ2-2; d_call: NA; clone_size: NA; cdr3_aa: CASSQSGTRYTGELFF; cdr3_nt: TGTGCCAGCAGCCAATCCGGGACACGGTACACCGGGGAGCTGTTTTTT
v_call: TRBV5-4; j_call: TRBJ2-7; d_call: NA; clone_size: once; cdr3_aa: CASSLAWGGSEQYF; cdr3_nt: TGTGCCAGCAGCTTGGCGTGGGGTGGCTCCGAGCAGTACTTC
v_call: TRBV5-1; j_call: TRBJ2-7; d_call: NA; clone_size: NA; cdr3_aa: CASSLRDVYEQYF; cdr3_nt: TGCGCCAGCAGCTTACGGGACGTCTACGAGCAGTACTTC
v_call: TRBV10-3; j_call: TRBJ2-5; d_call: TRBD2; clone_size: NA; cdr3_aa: CAISESSLAGLGRETQYF; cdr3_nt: TGTGCCATCAGTGAGTCGAGTCTAGCGGGACTCGGCCGGGAGACCCAGTACTTC
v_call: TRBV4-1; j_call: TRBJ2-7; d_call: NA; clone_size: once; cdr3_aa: CASSQDPGQGFYEQYF; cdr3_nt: TGCGCCAGCAGCCAAGATCCCGGGCAGGGGTTCTACGAGCAGTACTTC
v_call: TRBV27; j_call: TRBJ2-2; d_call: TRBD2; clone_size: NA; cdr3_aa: CASSFSGTSAFANTGELFF; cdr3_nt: TGTGCCAGCAGTTTCTCCGGGACTAGCGCGTTCGCGAACACCGGGGAGCTGTTTTTT
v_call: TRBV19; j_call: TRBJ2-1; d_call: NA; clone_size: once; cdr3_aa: CASSIVAGYDEQFF; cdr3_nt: TGTGCCAGTAGTATAGTCGCAGGTTATGATGAGCAGTTCTTC
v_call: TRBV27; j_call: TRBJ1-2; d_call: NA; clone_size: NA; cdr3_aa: CASSFHPSNYGYTF; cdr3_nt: TGTGCCAGCAGTTTTCACCCATCCAACTATGGCTACACCTTC
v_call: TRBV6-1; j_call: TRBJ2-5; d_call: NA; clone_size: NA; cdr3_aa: CASERRATPQETQYF; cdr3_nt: TGTGCCAGCGAGAGGAGGGCGACACCACAAGAGACCCAGTACTTC
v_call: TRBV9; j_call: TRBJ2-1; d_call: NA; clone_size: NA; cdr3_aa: CASTPRQGYNEQFF; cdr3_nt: TGTGCCAGCACACCTCGGCAGGGATACAATGAGCAGTTCTTC
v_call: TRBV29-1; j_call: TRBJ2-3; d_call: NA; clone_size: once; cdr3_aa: CSVEGEDSAITDTQYF; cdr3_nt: TGCAGCGTTGAAGGCGAGGACTCCGCCATCACAGATACGCAGTATTTT
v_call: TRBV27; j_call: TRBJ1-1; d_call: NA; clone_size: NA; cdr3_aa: CASSATLTVNTEAFF; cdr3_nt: TGTGCCAGCAGTGCGACACTAACGGTGAACACTGAAGCTTTCTTT
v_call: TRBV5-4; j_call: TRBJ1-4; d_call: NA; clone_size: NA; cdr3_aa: CASSLSGDGNEKLFF; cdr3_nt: TGTGCCAGCAGCTTGTCCGGGGACGGGAATGAAAAACTGTTTTTT
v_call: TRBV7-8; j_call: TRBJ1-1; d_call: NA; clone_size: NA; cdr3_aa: CASSPAGGPNTEAFF; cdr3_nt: TGTGCCAGCAGCCCCGCTGGGGGCCCAAATACTGAAGCTTTCTTT
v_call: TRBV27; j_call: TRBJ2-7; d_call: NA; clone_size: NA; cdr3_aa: CASSHRRIYEQYF; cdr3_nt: TGTGCCAGCAGCCACAGGAGAATTTACGAGCAGTACTTC
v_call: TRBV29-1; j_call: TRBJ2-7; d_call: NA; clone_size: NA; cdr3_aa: CSVETSGEQYF; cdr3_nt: TGCAGCGTTGAGACTTCGGGTGAGCAGTACTTC
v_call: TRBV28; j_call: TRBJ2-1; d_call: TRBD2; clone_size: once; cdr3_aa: CASSTLAGVSEQFF; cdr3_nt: TGTGCCAGCAGTACCCTAGCGGGAGTTAGTGAGCAGTTCTTC
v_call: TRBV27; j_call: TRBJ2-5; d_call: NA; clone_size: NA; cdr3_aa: CASSSLGEETQYF; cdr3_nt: TGTGCCAGCAGTTCACTAGGAGAGGAGACCCAGTACTTC
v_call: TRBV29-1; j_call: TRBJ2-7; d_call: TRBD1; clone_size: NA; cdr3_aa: CSALTGTHYEQYF; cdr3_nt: TGCAGCGCTTTGACAGGGACACACTACGAGCAGTACTTC
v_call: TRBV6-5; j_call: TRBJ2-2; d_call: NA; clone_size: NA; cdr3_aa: CASSFETNAGGELFF; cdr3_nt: TGTGCCAGCAGTTTCGAGACAAACGCCGGCGGGGAGCTGTTTTTT
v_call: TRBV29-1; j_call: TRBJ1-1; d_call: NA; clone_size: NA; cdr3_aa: CSVVSSGNTEAFF; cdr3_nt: TGCAGCGTTGTATCCTCGGGGAACACTGAAGCTTTCTTT
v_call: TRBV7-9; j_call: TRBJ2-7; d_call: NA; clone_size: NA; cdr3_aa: CASLGLLSYEQYF; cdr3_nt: TGTGCCAGCCTAGGGCTCCTCTCCTACGAGCAGTACTTC
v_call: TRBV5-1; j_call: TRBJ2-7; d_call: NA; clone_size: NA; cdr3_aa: CASSLAPAYEQYF; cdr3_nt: TGCGCCAGCAGCTTGGCTCCGGCCTACGAGCAGTACTTC
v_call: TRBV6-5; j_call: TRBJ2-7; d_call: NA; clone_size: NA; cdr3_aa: CASSGSNGYEQYF; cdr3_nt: TGTGCCAGCAGTGGATCAAACGGCTACGAGCAGTACTTC
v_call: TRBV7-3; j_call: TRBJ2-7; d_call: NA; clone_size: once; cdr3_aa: CRREYGEQYF; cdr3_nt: TGTCGCAGGGAGTATGGGGAGCAGTACTTC
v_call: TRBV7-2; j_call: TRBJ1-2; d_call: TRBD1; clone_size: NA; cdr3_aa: CASSFKSQTGTRNYGYTF; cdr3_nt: TGTGCCAGCAGCTTCAAATCCCAGACAGGGACTCGAAACTATGGCTACACCTTC
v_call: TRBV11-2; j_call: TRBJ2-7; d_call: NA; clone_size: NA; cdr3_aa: CASSLYPSDNPIYEQYF; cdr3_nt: TGTGCCAGCAGCCTATACCCCTCAGACAATCCTATATACGAGCAGTACTTC
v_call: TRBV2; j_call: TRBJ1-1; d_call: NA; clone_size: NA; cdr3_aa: CASRATGQMNTEAFF; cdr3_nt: TGTGCCAGCAGAGCCACGGGACAAATGAACACTGAAGCTTTCTTT
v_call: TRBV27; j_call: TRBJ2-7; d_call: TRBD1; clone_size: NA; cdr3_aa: CASAPGQGTYEQYF; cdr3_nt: TGTGCCAGTGCCCCGGGACAGGGTACCTACGAGCAGTACTTC
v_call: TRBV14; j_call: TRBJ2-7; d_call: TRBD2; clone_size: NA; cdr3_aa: CASGREDNYEQYF; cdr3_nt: TGTGCCAGCGGGCGGGAGGACAACTACGAGCAGTACTTC
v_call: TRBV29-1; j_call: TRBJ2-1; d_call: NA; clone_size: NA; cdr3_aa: CSHEDRHNEQFF; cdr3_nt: TGCAGCCACGAGGACAGACACAATGAGCAGTTCTTC
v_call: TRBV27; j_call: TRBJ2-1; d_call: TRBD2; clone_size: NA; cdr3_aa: CASSYLAGGPIEQFF; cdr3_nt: TGTGCCAGCAGTTATCTAGCGGGAGGGCCCATTGAGCAGTTCTTC
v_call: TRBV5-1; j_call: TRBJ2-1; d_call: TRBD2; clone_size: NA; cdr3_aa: CASSLAGPNEQFF; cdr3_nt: TGCGCCAGCAGCCTAGCGGGACCCAATGAGCAGTTCTTC
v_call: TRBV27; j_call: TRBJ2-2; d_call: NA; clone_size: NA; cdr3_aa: CASTPSGVGELFF; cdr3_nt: TGTGCCAGCACTCCCTCTGGGGTCGGGGAGCTGTTTTTT
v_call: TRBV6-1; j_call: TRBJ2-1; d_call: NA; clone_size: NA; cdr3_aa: CASSHNPRDFEQFF; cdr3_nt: TGTGCCAGCAGCCATAATCCCCGGGACTTTGAGCAGTTCTTC
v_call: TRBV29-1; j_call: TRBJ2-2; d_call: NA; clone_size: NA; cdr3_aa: CSVEDTNTGELFF; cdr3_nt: TGCAGCGTTGAAGATACAAACACCGGGGAGCTGTTTTTT
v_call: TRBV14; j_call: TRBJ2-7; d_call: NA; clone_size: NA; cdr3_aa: CASSHARGFDSYEQYF; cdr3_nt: TGTGCCAGCAGCCATGCTAGGGGATTCGACTCCTACGAGCAGTACTTC
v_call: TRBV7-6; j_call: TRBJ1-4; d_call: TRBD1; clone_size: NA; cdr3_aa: CASSFAGGGGKLFF; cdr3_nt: TGTGCCAGCAGCTTTGCAGGGGGCGGCGGAAAACTGTTTTTT
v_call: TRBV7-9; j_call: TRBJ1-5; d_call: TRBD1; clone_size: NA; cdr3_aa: CASSSEGGGGNQPQHF; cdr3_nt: TGTGCCAGCAGCTCGGAGGGAGGGGGCGGCAATCAGCCCCAGCATTTT
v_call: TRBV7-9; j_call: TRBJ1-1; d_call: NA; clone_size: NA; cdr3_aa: CASSLGQNTGSGPNTEAFF; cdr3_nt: TGTGCCAGCAGCTTAGGACAGAATACGGGTTCGGGGCCGAACACTGAAGCTTTCTTT
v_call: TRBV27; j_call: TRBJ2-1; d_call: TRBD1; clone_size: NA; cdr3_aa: CASSLSGTGSEQFF; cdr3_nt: TGTGCCAGCAGTTTATCCGGGACAGGGTCCGAGCAGTTCTTC
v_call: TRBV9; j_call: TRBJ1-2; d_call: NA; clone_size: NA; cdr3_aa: CAMPALTDYGYTF; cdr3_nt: TGTGCCATGCCAGCCCTGACTGACTATGGCTACACCTTC
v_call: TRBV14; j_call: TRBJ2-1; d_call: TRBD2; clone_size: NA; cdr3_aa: CASSQDLGRGGGEQFF; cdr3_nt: TGTGCCAGCAGCCAAGATTTGGGGAGGGGAGGTGGTGAGCAGTTCTTC